This TCR beta chain is from a study of CD8 T cells in Susac syndrome. Study conclusions and caveats: It was acknowledged by the study that relatively few individuals were included in its TCR sequencing and HLA analysis. In total CD8+ repertoires, about 16 Susac-specific public clones were found, and CD8+ TEMRA repertoires had about five.

Comment on this clonotype: Its antigen is still unknown.

The CDR3 has 13 residues. V shed 8 bases and J shed 2 bases, with 13 bases lying between them. In germline, CDR1 is MNHEY, CDR2 SMNVEV (reference sequence). RNA, at roughly 0.5 to 1 ug, was reverse transcribed with random hexamers. TCR beta CDR3 was amplified by immunoSEQ multiplex PCR. This amplification extended across 54 Vbeta and 13 Jbeta segments. TCRdb processed the immunoSEQ multiplex PCR reads anew with MiXCR; each CDR3 protein has one entry. The sample includes about 82,000 distinct CDR3 sequences, about 96% seen only once; the top ten take more than 0.5%. Sequences were obtained from CD8+ T cells from PBMCs. The TCR sequence derives from a human donor with Susac syndrome. V usage is TRBV27 and J usage is TRBJ2-7; D is perhaps TRBD1 (6 bases). CDR3: CASRPGQAYEQYF. In DNA form, the CDR3 reads TGTGCCAGCCGCCCGGGACAAGCCTACGAGCAGTACTTC.